These 4 T cell receptor beta chains were all obtained from the same sample, sequenced in a study of T cell changes during pregnancy in multiple sclerosis. Sequencing was performed with immunoSEQ multiplex PCR; in TCRdb, only in-frame clones are kept and a portion is missing. This sample has tens of thousands of clones, with roughly 93% found just once. The starting material was peripheral blood, obtained in the second trimester of pregnancy. The receptors were sampled from a female donor in good health, enrolled as a control in a pregnancy study.

This clone was seen a few times. The rearrangement joins TRBV7-2 to TRBJ2-4, with no clear D. Germline loops: CDR1 SGHTA, CDR2 FQGNSA. Trimming stripped 5 bases from V and 6 bases from J, with 14 bases between. The CDR3 has 14 residues. The CDR3 protein is CASSPPTHGNIQYF. The CDR3 region has the DNA TGTGCCAGCAGCCCCCCTACCCATGGAAACATTCAGTACTTC.

The V call is TRBV28, the J call TRBJ1-3; D call uncertain. Trimming left V 6 bases short and J 0 bases short, with 12 bases between. CDR1 is MDHEN and CDR2 is SYDVKM in the germline V gene. There are 15 residues in the CDR3. This CDR3 is CASRGRLNSGNTIYF. The CDR3 coding sequence is TGTGCCAGCAGAGGAAGACTGAACTCTGGAAACACCATATATTTT.

In this sample, this clone turned up once. The chain uses TRBV6-1 and TRBJ2-1; D possibly corresponds to TRBD2 (5 bases). The CDR3 has 15 residues. Trimming removed 6 bases at V and 6 bases at J, with 18 bases between. In germline, CDR1 is MNHNS, CDR2 SASEGT. The CDR3 region has the DNA TGTGCCAGCAGGAGTGAGGACGGTGCGGGCAATGAGCAGTTCTTC. Protein: CASRSEDGAGNEQFF.

This chain links TRBV15 with TRBJ2-7, with D perhaps TRBD2 (6 bases). Germline loops: CDR1 LNHNV, CDR2 YYDKDF (reference sequence). V was trimmed by 1 base and J by 0 bases, leaving 13 bases between them. The CDR3 is 16 residues long. The DNA of the CDR3 is TGTGCCACCAGCAGAGGTGGGGCGGGGAGCTCCTACGAGCAGTACTTC. It specifies CATSRGGAGSSYEQYF.